Listed here is a single TCR beta chain. This table comes from immunoSEQ multiplex PCR, and its TCRdb copy is limited to in-frame clones, with some not included. The table includes roughly 38,000 clones, around 85% detected once. V was clipped by 0 bases and J by 0 bases; unmatched bases: 4. The CDR3 contains 16 residues. Looked up from germline, CDR1 is SGHRS and CDR2 is YFSETQ. These data belong to a study of OX40 agonist ivuxolimab in advanced cancers. On the study more broadly: Dose-escalation subjects each had hepatocellular carcinoma, melanoma, renal cell or head and neck cancer. Partial responses occurred in three patients (one hepatocellular carcinoma, two cutaneous melanoma).

The sequences come from CD4+ or CD8+ T cells sorted from blood, collected in a trial of the OX40 agonist ivuxolimab. The chain uses TRBV5-1 and TRBJ2-7; 9 bases agree with TRBD2. The receptor was isolated from an adult with an advanced solid tumor such as melanoma, head and neck, liver or kidney cancer. CDR3 bases: TGCGCCAGCAGCTTGGTTTTAGCGGGAGTCTCCTACGAGCAGTACTTC. This translates into CASSLVLAGVSYEQYF.